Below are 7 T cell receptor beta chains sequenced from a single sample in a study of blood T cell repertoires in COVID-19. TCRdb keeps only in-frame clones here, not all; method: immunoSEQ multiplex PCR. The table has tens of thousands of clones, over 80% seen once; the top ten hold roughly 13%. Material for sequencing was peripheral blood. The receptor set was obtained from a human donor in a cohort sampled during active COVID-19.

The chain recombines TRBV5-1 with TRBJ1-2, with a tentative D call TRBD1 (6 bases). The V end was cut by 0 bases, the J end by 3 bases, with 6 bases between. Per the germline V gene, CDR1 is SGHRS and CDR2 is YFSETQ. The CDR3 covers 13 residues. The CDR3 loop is CASSLGTDYGYTF. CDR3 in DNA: TGCGCCAGCAGCTTGGGGACAGACTATGGCTACACCTTC.

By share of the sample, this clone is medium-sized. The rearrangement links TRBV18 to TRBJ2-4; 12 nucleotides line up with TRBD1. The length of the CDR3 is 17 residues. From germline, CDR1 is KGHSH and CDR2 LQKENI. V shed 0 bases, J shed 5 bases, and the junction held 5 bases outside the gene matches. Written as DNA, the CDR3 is TGTGCCAGCTCACCACCGGGGACAGGGGGCACGGAAAACATTCAGTACTTC. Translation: CASSPPGTGGTENIQYF.

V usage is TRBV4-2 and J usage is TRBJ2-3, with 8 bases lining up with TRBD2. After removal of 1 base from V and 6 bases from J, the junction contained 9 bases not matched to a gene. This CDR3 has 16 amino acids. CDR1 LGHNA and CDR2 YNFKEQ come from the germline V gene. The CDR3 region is CASSQVLRGGSDTQYF. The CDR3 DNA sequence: TGTGCCAGCAGCCAAGTTTTACGGGGGGGCTCCGATACGCAGTATTTT.

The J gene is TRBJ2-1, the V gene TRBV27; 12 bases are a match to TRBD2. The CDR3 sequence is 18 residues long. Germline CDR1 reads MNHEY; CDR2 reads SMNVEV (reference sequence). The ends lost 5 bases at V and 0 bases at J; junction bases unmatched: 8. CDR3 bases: TGTGCCAGCAGTCCCGGACTAGCGGGGCCGAGCTCCTACAATGAGCAGTTCTTC. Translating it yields CASSPGLAGPSSYNEQFF.

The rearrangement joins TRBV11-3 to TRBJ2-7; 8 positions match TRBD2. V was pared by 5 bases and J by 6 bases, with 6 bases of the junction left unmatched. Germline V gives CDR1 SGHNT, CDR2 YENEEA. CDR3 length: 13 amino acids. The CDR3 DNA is TGTGCCAGCAGCCCCGGGGGGGCTGGCGAGCAGTACTTC. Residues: CASSPGGAGEQYF.

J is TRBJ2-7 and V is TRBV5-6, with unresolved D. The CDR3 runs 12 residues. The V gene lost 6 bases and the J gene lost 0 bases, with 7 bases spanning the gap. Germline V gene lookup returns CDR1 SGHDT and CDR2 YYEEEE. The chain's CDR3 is CASKSGSYEQYF. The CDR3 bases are TGTGCCAGCAAGTCGGGCTCCTACGAGCAGTACTTC.

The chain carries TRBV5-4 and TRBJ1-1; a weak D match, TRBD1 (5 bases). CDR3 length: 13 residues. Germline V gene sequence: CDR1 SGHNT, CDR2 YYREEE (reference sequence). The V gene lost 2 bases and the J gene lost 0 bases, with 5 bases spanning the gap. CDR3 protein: CASSLGVNTEAFF. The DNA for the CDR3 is TGTGCCAGCAGCTTAGGGGTGAACACTGAAGCTTTCTTT.